The source of this T cell receptor (beta chain) is a study of PD-L1 blockade in urothelial cancer. This clone came up once. The CDR3 is 14 amino acids. CDR1 SGHRS and CDR2 YFSETQ come from the germline V gene. Trimming cost V 5 bases and J 5 bases, with 15 bases left between them. Clones were read by immunoSEQ multiplex PCR, and TCRdb kept only the in-frame ones, dropping some. Here the sample spans more than 75,000 clones, approximately 91% being singletons. The gene calls are TRBV5-1 and TRBJ2-3; D perhaps matches TRBD2 (7 bases). Sequences were derived from PBMCs, sampled around atezolizumab (anti-PD-L1) treatment. This sequence originates from a man in his 60s with urothelial cancer. CDR3 nucleotide sequence: TGCGCCAGCAGTCCGGGGGGCGTTGGAGATACGCAGTATTTT. Protein sequence: CASSPGGVGDTQYF.